This entry lists 18 T cell receptor beta chains sequenced from one sample in a study of cytomegalovirus exposure and HLA in healthy donors. PCR used 60 Vbeta primers and 13 Jbeta primers. The repertoire was sequenced with immunoSEQ multiplex PCR; TCRdb's copy has only in-frame clones and lacks some. The table lists approximately 85,000 clones, 65% to 80% of them singletons. What was sequenced was PBMCs. These receptor sequences come from a woman aged 40 to 50 in good health and CMV-seropositive.

V is TRBV28 and J is TRBJ2-1; 9 bases map to TRBD1. The V segment lost 1 base and the J segment 0 bases; nucleotides outside the gene matches: 4. The CDR3 loop spans 17 amino acids. CDR1 is MDHEN and CDR2 is SYDVKM in the germline V gene. The CDR3 DNA reads as TGTGCCAGCAGTTTATACGGGACAGGGAGCTCCTACAATGAGCAGTTCTTC. It yields the protein CASSLYGTGSSYNEQFF.

On this clone: One end of the junction is discordant with germline, which a read error may explain. The rearrangement links TRBV7-9 to TRBJ1-3, with a possible D match to TRBD1 (5 bases). The CDR3 runs to 12 residues. Germline V gene sequence: CDR1 SEHNR, CDR2 FQNEAQ (reference sequence). CDR3 region: CSSSLGANTIYF. The CDR3 nucleotides are TGTTCCAGCAGCTTAGGGGCAAACACCATATATTTT.

The chain couples TRBV7-9 to TRBJ2-5; D not resolved. Germline V CDR1 and CDR2: SEHNR, FQNEAQ (reference sequence). The length of the CDR3 is 14 residues. The V and J ends lost 5 bases and 4 bases respectively, with 14 bases between them. The CDR3 DNA sequence: TGTGCCAGCAGCGGGCCCGTCAGCAGAGAGACCCAGTACTTC. It translates to CASSGPVSRETQYF.

This rearrangement joins TRBV4-3 to TRBJ2-1; D is perhaps TRBD2 (6 bases). The V and J ends lost 5 bases and 1 base respectively, with 15 bases between them. This CDR3 has 16 residues. Germline assignment: CDR1 LGHNA and CDR2 YSLEER. The CDR3 region is CASSVSGGVSYNEQFF. The CDR3 DNA sequence: TGCGCCAGCAGCGTCAGCGGCGGGGTGTCCTACAATGAGCAGTTCTTC.

In its sample, this clone was seen a few times. The rearrangement uses TRBV6-1 and TRBJ2-7; the D gene is possibly TRBD1 (6 bases). The length of the CDR3 is 15 residues. V dropped 7 bases and J dropped 2 bases, with 18 bases sitting between them. Germline V gene sequence: CDR1 MNHNS, CDR2 SASEGT. CDR3: CASTPRDGGPYEQYF. The CDR3 DNA is TGTGCCAGCACCCCCCGGGATGGGGGCCCCTACGAGCAGTACTTC.

V and J are TRBV28 and TRBJ1-6; D remains unclear. The V and J ends lost 5 bases and 7 bases respectively, with 9 bases between them. Germline V CDR1 and CDR2: MDHEN, SYDVKM. This CDR3 is 13 amino acids long. The CDR3 DNA reads as TGTGCCAGCAGTCCTCAACAGAATTCACCCCTCCACTTT. Its protein product is CASSPQQNSPLHF.

The rearrangement uses TRBV12-5 and TRBJ2-6; D gene unclear. Germline CDR1 is LGHNT and CDR2 is FRNRAP. This CDR3 region has 13 residues. Trimming removed 8 bases at V and 1 base at J, with 6 bases between. This chain's CDR3 is CASSLSGANVLTF. The CDR3 DNA reads as TGTGCTAGTAGCCTATCTGGGGCCAACGTCCTGACTTTC. Full variable domain (missing parts from reference TRBV12-5 and TRBJ2-6): DARVTQTPRHKVTEMGQEVTMRCQPILGHNTVFWYRQTMMQGLELLAYFRNRAPLDDSGMPKDRFSAEMPDATLATLKIQPSEPRDSAVYFCASSLSGANVLTFGAGSRLTVL.

J is TRBJ2-2 and V is TRBV7-9, with D perhaps TRBD1 (5 bases). This CDR3 is 15 amino acids long. V lost 4 bases to trimming and J lost 6 bases, with 15 bases between them. CDR1 SEHNR and CDR2 FQNEAQ come from the germline V gene (reference sequence). DNA of the CDR3: TGTGCCAGCAGCTCGATCGATCAGGGTTCCGGGGAGCTGTTTTTT. Translated: CASSSIDQGSGELFF. Full variable domain (remainder filled in from reference TRBV7-9 and TRBJ2-2): DTGVSQNPRHKITKRGQNVTFRCDPISEHNRLYWYRQTLGQGPEFLTYFQNEAQLEKSRLLSDRFSAERPKGSFSTLEIQRTEQGDSAMYLCASSSIDQGSGELFFGEGSRLTVL.

This clone occurred once. The CDR3 sequence: CASIKPLNTEAFF. In DNA, the CDR3 is TGTGCCAGCATCAAACCCCTAAACACTGAAGCTTTCTTT. The chain joins TRBV28 to TRBJ1-1; D unresolved. V was shortened by 7 bases and J by 2 bases, with 11 bases between the two germline ends. The CDR3 extends over 13 amino acids. Germline CDR1 MDHEN, CDR2 SYDVKM.

The chain links TRBV7-6 to TRBJ2-1; no firm D call. The CDR3 spans 12 residues. Between the trimmed V and J ends, which lost 8 bases and 2 bases, there was a span of 7 bases. CDR1 is SGHVS, CDR2 FNYEAQ, per germline. In DNA form, the CDR3 reads TGTGCCAGCGGTCTAACCTACAATGAGCAGTTCTTC. It translates to CASGLTYNEQFF. Drawing the rest from reference TRBV7-6 and TRBJ2-1, the complete variable domain is GAGVSQSPRYKVTKRGQDVALRCDPISGHVSLYWYRQALGQGPEFLTYFNYEAQQDKSGLPNDRFSAERPEGSISTLTIQRTEQRDSAMYRCASGLTYNEQFFGPGTRLTVL.

The chain carries TRBV27 and TRBJ1-1; 8 positions match TRBD1. In germline, CDR1 is MNHEY, CDR2 SMNVEV (reference sequence). The CDR3 length is 14 residues. The J segment lost 1 base and the V segment lost 9 bases, leaving 7 bases of the junction unmatched. The CDR3 here is CARTRGLRNTEAFF. The CDR3 coding sequence is TGTGCCAGAACCAGGGGGCTTAGGAACACTGAAGCTTTCTTT.

The chain links TRBV6-6 to TRBJ1-5, with 7 positions matching TRBD1. V lost 6 bases to trimming and J lost 7 bases; unmatched junction nucleotides: 6. The CDR3 consists of 13 residues. Per germline, CDR1 MNHNY and CDR2 SVGAGI (reference sequence). The CDR3 DNA reads as TGTGCCAGCAGCTCACAGGGGATCCAGCCCCAGCATTTT. Its protein product is CASSSQGIQPQHF.

The rearrangement uses TRBV6-5 and TRBJ2-3, with D perhaps matching TRBD1 (6 bases). Germline V gene sequence: CDR1 MNHEY, CDR2 SVGAGI. This CDR3 comprises 12 residues. V was pared by 5 bases and J by 9 bases, with 12 bases between. The CDR3 protein is CASSKQGDTQYF. The CDR3 bases are TGTGCCAGCAGTAAACAGGGTGACACGCAGTATTTT.

The rearrangement uses TRBV30 and TRBJ2-1; TRBD2 matches 7 bases. Germline loops: CDR1 GTSNPN, CDR2 SVGIG (reference sequence). Trimming took 4 bases from V and 5 from J; bases not matched to a gene: 5. The CDR3 is made up of 13 amino acids. CDR3 protein: CAWTGGPHNEQFF. The CDR3 region has the DNA TGTGCCTGGACGGGAGGACCCCACAATGAGCAGTTCTTC.

The CDR3 here is CASSQGLPEAGGSQETQYF. CDR3 sequence (DNA): TGTGCCAGCAGCCAAGGCCTCCCCGAGGCGGGGGGGAGCCAAGAGACCCAGTACTTC. The J gene is TRBJ2-5, the V gene TRBV4-2, with 9 bases aligning to TRBD2. CDR3 length: 19 residues. The junction had 13 bases not matched to a gene; V was cut back by 1 base and J by 1 base. Germline V CDR1 and CDR2: LGHNA, YNFKEQ.

This clone turned up a few times. The rearrangement links TRBV5-6 to TRBJ2-2; D gene ambiguous. Trimming cost V 2 bases and J 3 bases, with 14 bases left between them. Per the germline V gene, CDR1 is SGHDT and CDR2 is YYEEEE. The CDR3 sequence is 16 residues long. The CDR3 bases are TGTGCCAGCAGCTTCTACACCCTAGATTACACCGGGGAGCTGTTTTTT. The encoded protein is CASSFYTLDYTGELFF.

V gene TRBV21-1 combines with J gene TRBJ1-6; TRBD1 is taken as the D call from the table, unchecked against the DNA. TRBV21-1 is termed a pseudogene. The CDR3 contains 17 residues. The CDR3 protein is CASSKVIRDRDNSPLHF. Here the CDR3 DNA reads TGTGCCAGCAGCAAAGTTATCCGGGACAGGGATAATTCACCCCTCCACTTT.

This chain connects TRBV10-1 to TRBJ2-6; 8 nucleotides match TRBD1. The CDR3 has 17 amino acids. V lost 3 bases and J lost 1; bases outside the gene matches: 5. Germline assignment: CDR1 WNHNN and CDR2 SYGVQD (reference sequence). This CDR3 is CASSDGQGLSGANVLTF. For the CDR3, the DNA is TGCGCCAGCAGTGATGGACAGGGACTGTCTGGGGCCAACGTCCTGACTTTC.